A few counts support the clone carrying this TCR beta chain. Its antigen is not known. These data belong to a study of T cell clonotyping in hematopoietic cell transplantation. The repertoire was sequenced with immunoSEQ multiplex PCR; TCRdb's copy has only in-frame clones and lacks some. The sample has more than 6,500 clones, 30% to 45% seen once; the top ten hold roughly 19%. Broader study findings: Cells were unsorted, so CD4 and CD8 contributions were not separated.

The V gene's germline CDR1 is SGHTA and CDR2 FQGNSA. V lost 5 bases to trimming and J lost 0 bases, with 8 bases between them. The CDR3 sequence is 14 residues long. V gene TRBV7-2 combines with J gene TRBJ1-3; D possibly corresponds to TRBD1 (6 bases). The origin of this receptor is a female patient over 55 who had an allogeneic stem cell transplant, so the T cells may come from the graft donor. Some clones in this sample may be carry-over from other donors' samples. The source was peripheral blood mononuclear cells, collected 30 days after allogeneic stem cell transplant. CDR3 in amino acids: CASSTQGSGNTIYF. The CDR3 nucleotides read TGTGCCAGCAGCACACAGGGCTCTGGAAACACCATATATTTT.